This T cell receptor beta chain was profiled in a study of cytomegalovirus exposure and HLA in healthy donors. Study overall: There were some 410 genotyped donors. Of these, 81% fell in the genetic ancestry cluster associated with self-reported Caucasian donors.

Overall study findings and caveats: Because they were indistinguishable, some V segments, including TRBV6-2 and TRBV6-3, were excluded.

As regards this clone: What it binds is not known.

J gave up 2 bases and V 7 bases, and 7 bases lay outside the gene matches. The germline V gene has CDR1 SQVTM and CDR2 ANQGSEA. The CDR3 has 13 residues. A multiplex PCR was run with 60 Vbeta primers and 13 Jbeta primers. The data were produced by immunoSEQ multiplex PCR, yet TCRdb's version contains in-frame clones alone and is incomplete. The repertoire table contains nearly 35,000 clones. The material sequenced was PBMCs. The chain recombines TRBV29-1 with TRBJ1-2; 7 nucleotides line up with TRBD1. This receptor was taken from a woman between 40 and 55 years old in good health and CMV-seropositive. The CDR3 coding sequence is TGCAGCGGGGGACAGTCCCTAAACTATGGCTACACCTTC. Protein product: CSGGQSLNYGYTF.